This T cell receptor beta chain was captured in a study of T cells after posttransplantation cyclophosphamide. Overall study results and limits: TRB overlap between skin or GI tissue T cells and blood was limited. Later blood repertoires were often dominated by clones from the donor CD8+ memory compartment. After PTCy, TRB diversity resembled that of CNI/methotrexate controls.

Repertoires were generated with immunoSEQ multiplex PCR, while TCRdb's copy carries only in-frame clones and drops some. The sample contains about 4,100 clones, none of them singletons. Busulfan-fludarabine conditioning, marrow transplant, and cyclophosphamide on days +3 and +4 were administered. This clone was detected ten times or more. Its matching antigen is unknown. Source: PBMCs, taken after allogeneic stem cell transplant with posttransplant cyclophosphamide. The source of this sequence is a female patient aged 18 to 35 who received an allogeneic stem cell transplant from an unrelated donor, was CMV-positive, and had acute GVHD only. The graft donor may have contributed some T cells.

The CDR3 loop reads CAWSEVGPEQYF. CDR3 DNA: TGTGCCTGGAGTGAGGTGGGGCCCGAGCAGTACTTC. The chain uses TRBV30 and TRBJ2-7, with TRBD1 as a possible D gene (5 bases). Trimming took off 1 base at V and 6 bases at J, with 10 bases between the two ends. The CDR3 has 12 residues. The germline V gene encodes CDR1 GTSNPN and CDR2 SVGIG (reference sequence).